This T cell receptor (beta chain) was sequenced for a study of shared clonotypes between healthy human individuals (TCRdb year 2020). For the wider study: A couple of women and three men aged 18 to 49 years were included in the cohort. To increase sequencing depth and limit assay-specific biases, TCR repertoire library preparation and sequencing were carried out by different laboratories using diverse techniques. For each donor, three plates each were used for CD4 naive and CD4 memory, two plates were used for CD8 naive, and one plate was used for CD8 memory. Blood TCR repertoires of four to six healthy adults were deeply sequenced to estimate repertoire size and the extent of clonotype sharing between individuals. Leukapheresis yielded between about 0.94 and 9 billion PBMCs per donor.

For the CD8 naive samples, CD45RO-negative cells were positively selected for CCR7, yielding a CD45RA+CCR7+ population from which TemRA cells were excluded. The donors were healthy, HIV-negative adults who had no recently reported acute infections or vaccinations. Every donor was a Caucasian adult residing in Nashville, Tennessee, USA. Blood was collected by leukapheresis, and PBMCs were isolated by Ficoll-Histopaque density gradient centrifugation and then cryopreserved in liquid nitrogen vapor phase. Purity and quantity of every magnetically sorted T cell population were checked by analytical flow cytometry. Each sorted fraction had its genomic DNA isolated and then quantified by UV absorbance on a Nanodrop 2000c. TCR CDR3 regions were amplified from genomic DNA by multiplex PCR using the deep immunoSEQ assay. Extracted genomic DNA from each cell subset was spread evenly across all wells of several immunoSEQ 96-well plates, with each plate serving as a replicate. For sorted subsets, about 200 ng genomic DNA, equal to about 30,000 T cell genomes, was loaded into each replicate PCR. Purified libraries were quantified with a Qubit 3.0 fluorometer, sized on a Bioanalyzer 2100, and re-quantified with the KAPA Library Quantification kit. Every immunoSEQ 96-well plate was sequenced on a separate single-read 150-cycle Illumina NextSeq 550 flow cell. In the paper's pipeline: The immunoSEQ output contained only junctional sequences without quality scores, so filtering could not match that applied to full-length reads. Sequences were annotated with PyIR, a Python wrapper for IgBLAST v1.9, using IMGT germline references to assign V/J genes and CDR3. Any read was removed if the V/J assignment was weak (E-value above 1e-6), the CDR3 was missing, or the read contained stop codons, out-of-frame junctions, or ambiguous translated residues. V3J clonotypes were defined by identical inferred V gene, J gene, and CDR3 amino acid sequence. Percentage overlap between repertoires was computed as shared unique clonotypes divided by the size of the smaller repertoire. Three approaches were used to assess repertoire richness: RTK rarefaction, the Chao1 estimator, and Recon v2.1 estimates of unobserved clonotypes. OLGA was used to compute generation probabilities for all TCRbeta clonotypes that the gDNA method yielded from a few donors. TCRdb stores this immuneACCESS table with in-frame sequences only. Part of the clones is absent; in the studies checked, under half of the shortfall reflects unresolved V genes, and no reason is known for the rest. The V and J calls and clone size are taken from that table; D and trimming were inferred from the DNA. The sample table lists about 2,200,000 clones, 85% to 95% of them with a count of one. Under 2% of the sample goes to the ten largest clones.

About this clone: The antigen it binds to is not known. Base-call qualities are not available, and no considerably larger clone is one nucleotide away.

From a lookup of the germline V gene, CDR1 and CDR2 are SGHRS and YFSETQ. The CDR3 spans 15 residues, from the cysteine through the phenylalanine. The DNA shown is the 45-base CDR3, in frame from base 1. V was cut back by 4 bases and J by 7 bases, leaving a gap of 21 bases between them. Overall study outcomes, separate from this receptor: The genetic and exposure-history diversity represented was limited by the small number of donors. Naive subsets generally had larger estimated clonotype richness than memory subsets. Approximately 5% of naive CD4, 3.5% of naive CD8, around 2.3% of memory CD4, and more than 0.35% of memory CD8 clonotypes were shared across a few donors. Even with the large sequencing depth, rarefaction of the sorted-subset datasets indicated that sequencing was incomplete. Clonotypes shared by all four sorted-subset donors showed higher generation probabilities than non-shared clonotypes. Pairwise subsampling indicated that sequencing depth was expected to affect the degree of clonotype sharing among donors. Sampling was restricted to blood, and TCR repertoires in tissues likely differ from the TCR repertoires found in blood.

The chain is made from TRBV5-1 and TRBJ2-7; TRBD1 is possibly the D segment (5 matching bases). The receptor was derived from a man between 18 and 29 years old in good health. Some clones in this sample may be carry-over from other donors' samples. The source material was naive CD8+ T cells from PBMCs. The cell subset or site label, as the study defines it: CD45RA+CCR7+. For the CDR3, the sequence is CASSPERQSAEEQYF. The nucleotide sequence is given as TGCGCCAGCAGCCCTGAACGACAGTCGGCTGAGGAGCAGTACTTC.